This T cell receptor beta chain emerged from a study of T cells in Graves' hyperthyroidism and ophthalmopathy. About this clonotype itself: A junction boundary mismatches the germline segment, possibly from a read error.

Germline-derived CDR1 and CDR2 are KGHSH and LQKENI. The CDR3 contains 12 residues. The sample of blood was obtained at first hyperthyroidism diagnosis (before any ophthalmopathy symptoms). TCR beta CDR3 sequences were amplified from RNA transcripts. Primed by the HTBI set, a first-round RT-PCR was run on the TCR CDR3. TCRdb recomputed calls from the multiplex PCR reads with MiXCR, one row per CDR3 protein. The profile shows some 600,000 distinct CDR3 sequences, approximately 13% of them singletons. This TCR came from a woman aged 30 to 39 with Graves' hyperthyroidism that later progressed to Graves' ophthalmopathy. The sample was blood. This chain links TRBV18 with TRBJ2-7; 7 bases match TRBD2. The CDR3 sequence: CPSSPGRGEQYF. The DNA of the CDR3 is TGTCCCAGCTCTCCGGGGAGGGGCGAGCAGTACTTC.